This TCR beta chain was identified in a study of neurological immune-mediated disorders (dated by TCRdb to the late 2010s). Describing the broader study: Among the roughly 35 multiple sclerosis patients, approximately 30 had relapsing-remitting MS and 3 had secondary progressive MS. Longitudinal HAM/TSP and healthy donors had 3 time-points each (roughly 3-40 month intervals). The cohort comprised 68 subjects: approximately 15 HAM/TSP patients, some 35 multiple sclerosis patients and about 20 healthy controls. Longitudinal samples, technical triplicates and paired sorted CD4+ and CD8+ T-cell subsets, alongside PBMC samples, were included among the approximately 100 TCR-beta libraries. The study compared peripheral blood TCR-beta repertoires of HTLV-I-associated myelopathy (HAM/TSP) patients, multiple sclerosis patients and healthy controls using UMI-based sequencing. Overall study results and their limits: No identical CDR3 amino acid sequences were found to be shared among expanded clones across subjects, suggesting that TCR-beta repertoires were private in all groups. In phylogenetic analysis, the repertoires of 18 of 34 MS patients grouped into a cluster of related CDR3 sequences, which suggests a possible signature at the repertoire level. No clinical or MRI features were associated with the MS cluster, and the authors said that larger cohorts are needed. TCR clonal expansion was greatest in HAM/TSP patients and smallest in MS patients, who ranked below even healthy controls.

Including cysteine and phenylalanine, the CDR3 has 17 amino acids. Only the CDR3 DNA stays, 51 bases, in frame from base 1. The germline V gene gives CDR1 as SQVTM and CDR2 as ANQGSEA. Ends trimmed: V by 1 base, J by 5 bases; bases unmatched to a gene: 14. This clonotype was picked up a small number of times. Its antigen is unknown. Base qualities are missing; no much larger clone stands one base away. The intended sense of this specimen's time point label: longitudinal time-point 3. For the unsorted PBMC libraries, 2 million PBMCs were stored in RNAlater at -80 degrees C until RNA extraction and were used to generate the libraries. The multiple sclerosis patients were enrolled in a US clinical protocol that used magnetic resonance imaging to evaluate disease progression. Peripheral blood was subjected to Ficoll-Hypaque density gradient centrifugation to isolate PBMCs, which were then cryopreserved in liquid nitrogen.

To synthesize cDNA, template-switch 5'RACE was performed with a primer carrying a 10-nucleotide random unique molecular identifier so that each TCR transcript was tagged. Over 190 million TCR-beta sequences, covering 15-18 subjects, were produced in each sequencing run. The RNeasy kit was used for extraction of total RNA. The KAPA Real-time Library Amplification kit was used to amplify TCR-beta VDJ regions with primers targeting the TCR constant region and the 5'RACE anchor. Sample indexes and Illumina adaptors were added in a first PCR, after which library yield was increased in a second PCR. After Ampure bead purification, the TCR product of roughly 650 bp was size-selected on a 2% E-gel SizeSelection system. Before pooling, library quality was assessed on a Bioanalyzer, concentration was determined with Qubit, and library quantification was performed with the Kapa Library Quantification kit. Paired-end 2 x 150 bp sequencing of the libraries was performed on an Illumina HiSeq 2500. To increase sequence diversity, roughly 24-32% phiX was spiked into each library pool. On the authors' methods: Quality-filtered reads were processed with the UMI-based MiGEC pipeline, and over 85% of raw TCR sequences were removed by the MiGEC pipeline during error correction. IMGT germline references were used for aligning VDJ genes, and each clonotype was defined as a unique CDR3 amino acid sequence together with its V-J genes. Clonal expansion, Shannon diversity, and CDR3 relatedness (CalcPairwiseDistances, ClusterSamples) were evaluated with VDJtools, and phylogenetic trees were built with CLCbio workbench. Clones with at least 8 unique UMIs were defined as expanded, with this threshold being based on coefficient-of-variation modelling across technical triplicates. TCRdb passed the public sequencing reads through fastp at Q25 and MiXCR, retaining productive beta sequences. Rows with a matching CDR3 protein are joined into one entry that keeps the most common DNA and genes. TCRdb, not the authors, supplied the V and J calls. The sample profile shows some 89,000 distinct CDR3 sequences; about 4% of them were found once. The leading ten clones occupy about 5.7% of the sample.

Sequencing was carried out using PBMCs. The chain is made from TRBV29-1 and TRBJ1-2; 9 central nucleotides agree with TRBD1. The sequence derives from a woman aged 55-70 years with multiple sclerosis. The CDR3 reads CSVEGRGQGKDIYGYTF. The DNA is as follows: TGCAGCGTTGAAGGGAGAGGACAGGGGAAAGATATTTATGGCTACACCTTC. The CDR3, completed at both ends by the reference TRBV29-1 and TRBJ1-2 genes, gives the full variable domain SAVISQKPSRDICQRGTSLTIQCQVDSQVTMMFWYRQQPGQSLTLIATANQGSEATYESGFVIDKFPISRPNLTFSTLTVSNMSPEDSSIYLCSVEGRGQGKDIYGYTFGSGTRLTVV.